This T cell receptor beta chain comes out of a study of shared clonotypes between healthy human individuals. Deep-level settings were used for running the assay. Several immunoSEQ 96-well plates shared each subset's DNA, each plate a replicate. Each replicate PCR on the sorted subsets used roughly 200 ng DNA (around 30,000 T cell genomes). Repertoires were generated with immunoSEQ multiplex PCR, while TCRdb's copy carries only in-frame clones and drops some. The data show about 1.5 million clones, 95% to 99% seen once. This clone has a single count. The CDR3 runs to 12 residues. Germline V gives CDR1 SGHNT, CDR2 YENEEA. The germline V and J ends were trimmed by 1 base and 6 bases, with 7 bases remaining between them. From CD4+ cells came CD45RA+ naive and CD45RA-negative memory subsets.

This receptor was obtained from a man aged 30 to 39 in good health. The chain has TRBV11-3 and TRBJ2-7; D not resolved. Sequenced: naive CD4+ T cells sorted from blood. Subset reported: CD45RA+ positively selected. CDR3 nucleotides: TGTGCCAGCAGCTTAGGTCGAACCGAGCAGTACTTC. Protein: CASSLGRTEQYF.